The clone carrying this T cell receptor (beta chain) was detected a few times. What it binds is unknown. This sample is part of a study of early T cells in non-severe SARS-CoV-2 infection. Study details: The authors sequenced bulk RNA from unsorted whole blood, leaving chains unpaired.

The germline gives CDR1 KGHDR, CDR2 SFDVKD. This CDR3 is built from 15 residues. Trimming at V came to 4 bases and at J to 3 bases, leaving 4 bases not matched to a gene. Individual cDNA molecules received unique molecular identifiers during library preparation. TCRdb called the 5' RACE reads again in MiXCR, with one record for every CDR3 protein. The sample shows tens of thousands of distinct CDR3 sequences, 9.5% to 13% of them seen only once. The study, taken as a whole, reports: There was a bias toward anti-spike CD8 responses in VDJdb matching, which missed private and CD4 specificities.

The sequencing here drew on whole blood, taken at baseline. The V call is TRBV24-1, the J call TRBJ2-3; 9 nucleotides align to TRBD1. This TCR was recovered from an adult who was a healthcare worker with PCR-confirmed SARS-CoV-2 infection or an uninfected control (not recorded which). The CDR3 nucleotides are TGTGCCACCAGTGACCAGGACAGGGGTACAGATACGCAGTATTTT. Translating it yields CATSDQDRGTDTQYF.